Shown below are 7 T cell receptor beta chains from a single sample sequenced in a study of vaccination effects on CD4 cells after COVID-19. No antigen is known for these receptors. Data came from immunoSEQ multiplex PCR; TCRdb stores just in-frame clones and leaves some out. Here the sample spans some 22,000 clones, over 65% being singletons. Sequencing was preceded by expansion of antigen-specific CD4+ T cells with viral peptide pools in the ViraFEST assay. Following 10 days of culture, CD4+ T cells were isolated. None of these healthy vaccinees had been infected with SARS-CoV-2 before vaccination. The specimen comprised CD4+ T cells from PBMCs cultured with HCoV-NL63 spike peptides, sampled before COVID-19 vaccination. Receptors originate from a human donor who received a COVID-19 vaccine.

The rearrangement uses TRBV3-1 (or the pseudogene TRBV3-2) and TRBJ1-2; D remains unclear. CDR1 is LGHDT and CDR2 is YNNKEL in the germline V gene (reference sequence). V was pared by 4 bases and J by 3 bases, with 15 bases between. The CDR3 length is 15 residues. CDR3 loop: CASSPRGFLDYGYTF. DNA for the CDR3: TGTGCCAGCAGCCCGCGAGGTTTTCTAGACTATGGCTACACCTTC.

The chain is built from TRBV6-6 and TRBJ2-2; 14 bases fit TRBD2. CDR3 length: 16 amino acids. The V gene's germline CDR1 is MNHNY and CDR2 SVGAGI (reference sequence). V lost 6 bases to trimming and J lost 6 bases; unmatched junction nucleotides: 6. The CDR3 sequence is CASRWTSGRLAGELFF. The CDR3 DNA is TGTGCCAGCAGATGGACTAGCGGGAGGCTAGCCGGGGAGCTGTTTTTT.

J is TRBJ1-5 and V is TRBV2, with a tentative D call TRBD1 (6 bases). There are 14 residues in the CDR3. Looked up from germline, CDR1 is SNHLY and CDR2 is FYNNEI. The V end lost 4 bases, the J end lost 4 bases, and 11 bases lay between the germline ends. CDR3 sequence reads: CASSGVGGNQPQHF. DNA for the CDR3: TGTGCCAGCAGTGGAGTAGGGGGGAATCAGCCCCAGCATTTT.

The chain carries TRBV2 and TRBJ2-3; either TRBD1 or TRBD2 may fit D (6 bases each). Germline values: CDR1 SNHLY, CDR2 FYNNEI. CDR3 size: 14 residues. Deletions cut 8 bases from V and 5 bases from J, with 17 bases between. The CDR3 DNA reads TGTGCCAGCCCTGGGGGCGGGAAAAAAGATACGCAGTATTTT. Translating gives CASPGGGKKDTQYF.

The rearrangement uses TRBV2 and TRBJ2-1; D is ambiguous. Trimming removed 4 bases from V and 8 bases from J, with 12 bases in between. CDR3 length: 13 residues. The germline CDR1 and CDR2 sequences are SNHLY and FYNNEI. CDR3 sequence: CASSGADRHEQFF. CDR3 bases: TGTGCCAGCAGTGGGGCGGACCGACATGAGCAGTTCTTC.

DNA for the CDR3: TGTGCCAGCAGTCCCAAGGGAGGGTATTACCATGGCTACACCTTC. The encoded protein is CASSPKGGYYHGYTF. The gene calls are TRBV6-4 and TRBJ1-2; D remains ambiguous. The CDR3 extends over 15 amino acids. V shed 5 bases and J shed 6 bases, with 19 bases lying between them. Germline V CDR1 and CDR2: MRHNA, SNTAGT.

The gene calls are TRBV28 and TRBJ2-3; D ambiguous. The V and J ends lost 5 bases and 1 base respectively, with 7 bases between them. The CDR3 is 13 residues long. Germline V lookup: CDR1 MDHEN, CDR2 SYDVKM. This CDR3 is CASSGPGTDTQYF. In DNA form, the CDR3 reads TGTGCCAGCAGTGGGCCCGGCACAGATACGCAGTATTTT.